This T cell receptor beta chain was identified during a study of shared T cell receptors in the human thymus (dated by TCRdb to the early 2020s). The study in broad terms: The study examined how self-reactive, shared T-cell receptor alpha chains are generated in the human thymus.

Libraries came from the immunoSEQ multiplex PCR assay. TCRdb's version of the immuneACCESS table is confined to in-frame rearrangements and falls short of the full clone set. An unresolved V gene accounts for under half of the shortfall where checked; the remainder is of unknown origin. The sample records hundreds of thousands of clones, roughly 86% of which are singletons. Clones ranked in the top ten supply 0.0094% of the sample. CDR1 and CDR2 are drawn from the germline V gene (reference sequence): LNHDA, SQIVND. Including cysteine and phenylalanine, the CDR3 has 15 amino acids. Kept here is only the CDR3 DNA, which spans 45 bases and is read in frame from base 1. V and J lose 1 base and 1 base, and a span of 7 bases separates them. As to this clone: This receptor's antigen is unknown. There are no base qualities to consult, and no much larger clone falls within one base.

In addition, the sample was reused for a study of human thymus T cells. The second study, in turn, reports: Immunologically healthy infants undergoing open corrective cardiac surgery for congenital heart defects in Finland were used as donors. Thymus tissue was collected as surgical resects that were removed during corrective cardiac surgery. Usage of V and J gene segments appeared to be biased in both the thymic and the peripheral blood repertoires. The related research reported highly overlapping thymic TCR repertoires among unrelated individuals. TCR alpha and beta repertoires from about eight infant thymus samples and a few related peripheral blood samples were characterized in the study. Donor ages ranging from roughly 6 to 244 days were recorded, and a handful of male and a couple of female infants were included in the cohort. After being mechanically released from the tissue, thymocytes were kept at -70 degrees C in pellets of about 8.5-34 million cells. A QIAsymphony instrument was used to extract genomic DNA from frozen cell pellets. The immunoSEQ multiplex PCR assay was used to amplify the TCRB and TCRAD loci from a standardized quantity of quality-controlled genomic DNA. The amplicons covered the V(D)J region and were long enough to include the CDR3 and to identify the V and J genes. The amplicons were sequenced on an Illumina platform via the commercial immunoSEQ service. Primer bias and sequencing errors were corrected using previously described methods, and TCRAD and TCRB definitions followed the IMGT database. Repertoires were analysed with immunoSEQ Analyzer 3.0 and VDJTools, covering basic statistics, V/J segment usage, diversity estimates, rarefaction and pairwise overlap. To estimate diversity, the Chao1, ChaoE, Efron-Thisted, Shannon and inverse Simpson indices were applied, and diversity was also estimated on datasets down-sampled to the smallest sample. For repertoire overlap, CDR3 nucleotide sequence, V gene and J gene had to match strictly, and clustering was done by Jaccard-based multidimensional scaling. On average, thymus samples gave 800,000 or so unique TCRB clonotypes, whereas blood samples gave about 84,000.

The TCR was taken from a boy under two years old with a congenital heart defect. Donor details come from another sample of the same person, matched by shared clones. The sample comprised thymocytes. The V and J segments used are TRBV19 and TRBJ2-2; the D gene cannot be named for sure. The sequenced DNA is TGTGCCAGTAGTATAGGGGCTGGGAACACCGGGGAGCTGTTTTTT. Its product reads: CASSIGAGNTGELFF. Reference TRBV19 and TRBJ2-2 genes cover what lies past the CDR3, so the full variable domain is DGGITQSPKYLFRKEGQNVTLSCEQNLNHDAMYWYRQDPGQGLRLIYYSQIVNDFQKGDIAEGYSVSREKKESFPLTVTSAQKNPTAFYLCASSIGAGNTGELFFGEGSRLTVL.